This T cell receptor (beta chain) came from a study of shared clonotypes between healthy human individuals. General study results and limits: Though the depth was large, rarefaction showed that sorted-subset sequencing was incomplete.

CDR1 MDHEN and CDR2 SYDVKM come from the germline V gene. The CDR3 runs 13 residues. Data came from immunoSEQ multiplex PCR; TCRdb stores just in-frame clones and leaves some out. The sample has about 610,000 clones, more than 95% seen once. On this clone itself: The antigen is undetermined.

This receptor was obtained from a woman aged 25 to 39 in good health. This chain uses TRBV28 with TRBJ2-5; D not resolved. The DNA end is a closer match to TRBJ2-7, so the J assignment may be wrong. The sequencing input was naive CD4+ T cells sorted from blood. Indicated subset: CD45RA+ positively selected. This CDR3 reads CASTLGVPYEQYF. CDR3 nucleotide sequence: TGTGCCAGCACCCTAGGTGTCCCATACGAGCAGTACTTC.